What follows are 10 T cell receptor beta chains derived from one specimen sequenced in a study of CD8+ T cells in alopecia areata. RNA extraction and reverse transcription yielded cDNA as sequencing template. The protocol was immunoSEQ multiplex PCR, while the TCRdb copy is restricted to in-frame clones and leaves out a portion. The sample shows fewer than 100,000 clones, 35% to 50% of them seen only once. The source material was CD4+ T cells sorted from blood. The receptors shown here come from a human donor with alopecia areata.

The chain joins TRBV29-1 to TRBJ2-5; D perhaps matches TRBD1 (5 bases). Germline loops: CDR1 SQVTM, CDR2 ANQGSEA. Trimming took off 1 base at V and 2 bases at J, with 20 bases between the two ends. This CDR3 comprises 17 residues. This chain's CDR3 is CSVEAGRGQRNQETQYF. For the CDR3, the DNA is TGCAGCGTTGAAGCCGGACGCGGACAAAGAAATCAAGAGACCCAGTACTTC.

The chain is built from TRBV30 and TRBJ2-1; the D is unclear. This CDR3 comprises 14 residues. Germline loops: CDR1 GTSNPN, CDR2 SVGIG (reference sequence). V lost 2 bases and J 5 bases, leaving 13 bases between the germline ends. CDR3 region: CAWSFGRSNNEQFF. CDR3 DNA sequence: TGTGCCTGGAGTTTTGGGCGATCAAACAATGAGCAGTTCTTC.

This clone was observed a handful of times. The genes are TRBV29-1 and TRBJ1-1; D is perhaps TRBD1 (6 bases). Germline V gives CDR1 SQVTM, CDR2 ANQGSEA. This CDR3 contains 14 residues. The V gene lost 5 bases and the J gene lost 4 bases, with 17 bases spanning the gap. The CDR3 protein is CSVTNRGVGTEAFF. The CDR3 bases are TGCAGCGTTACCAATAGGGGGGTCGGCACTGAAGCTTTCTTT.

There are a few counts of this clone. J is TRBJ2-5 and V is TRBV6-5; a possible D gene is TRBD2 (6 bases). Germline V gene sequence: CDR1 MNHEY, CDR2 SVGAGI. The CDR3 runs to 14 residues. Trimming shortened V by 0 bases and J by 5 bases, and 10 bases separated the two germline ends. CDR3 coding DNA: TGTGCCAGCAGTTACTCTCTAGCGACGGAGACCCAGTACTTC. Protein sequence: CASSYSLATETQYF.

This clone has only a few counts. The V call is TRBV29-1, the J call TRBJ2-7; D is unclear. Trimming removed 0 bases from V and 2 bases from J, with 11 bases in between. Germline-derived CDR1 and CDR2 are SQVTM and ANQGSEA. The CDR3 loop spans 14 amino acids. The CDR3 protein is CSVEDPDGTYEQYF. Written as DNA, the CDR3 is TGCAGCGTTGAAGATCCTGACGGTACCTACGAGCAGTACTTC.

The rearrangement joins TRBV4-2 to TRBJ2-2; the D gene could be TRBD1 or TRBD2 (5 bases each). Trimming took 0 bases from V and 6 from J, leaving 17 bases between them. The CDR3 spans 17 residues. Per the germline V gene, CDR1 is LGHNA and CDR2 is YNFKEQ. CDR3 sequence (DNA): TGTGCCAGCAGCCAAGAAGTGGGCCAGAGAGGGGCCGGGGAGCTGTTTTTT. This encodes CASSQEVGQRGAGELFF.

This chain uses TRBV23-1 with TRBJ1-2; D is ambiguous. TRBV23-1 is placed among ORFs of uncertain function. Between the trimmed V and J ends, which lost 0 bases and 4 bases, there was a span of 12 bases. The CDR3 has 15 residues. Here the CDR3 DNA reads TGCGCCAGCAGTCAATCCTTGGAGGATCCCTATGGCTACACCTTC. Translating gives CASSQSLEDPYGYTF.

The chain is built from TRBV20-1 and TRBJ1-5; a weak D match, TRBD1 (5 bases). This CDR3 region has 10 residues. V gave up 5 bases and J gave up 9 bases, with 8 bases separating them. Germline CDR1 DFQATT, CDR2 SNEGSKA (reference sequence). The DNA of the CDR3 is TGCAGTGCTGGGGGGAGGCCCCAGCATTTT. Translated, it gives CSAGGRPQHF.

This chain links TRBV11-2 with TRBJ2-3, with D possibly TRBD1 on 5 matching bases. The CDR3 loop spans 15 amino acids. The germline V gene encodes CDR1 SGHAT and CDR2 FQNNGV. With 3 bases removed from V and 0 bases from J, the gap between germline ends came to 10 bases. The CDR3 here is CASSFLRASTDTQYF. The DNA of the CDR3 is TGTGCCAGCAGCTTCCTCAGGGCTAGCACAGATACGCAGTATTTT.

The chain joins TRBV30 to TRBJ2-3; 11 bases fit TRBD2. The V segment lost 8 bases and the J segment 0 bases; nucleotides outside the gene matches: 10. Germline V gene data show CDR1 as GTSNPN and CDR2 as SVGIG (reference sequence). The CDR3 has 16 amino acids. The CDR3: CAQGLAGRTSTDTQYF. Written as DNA, the CDR3 is TGTGCCCAAGGACTAGCGGGCCGAACTAGCACAGATACGCAGTATTTT.